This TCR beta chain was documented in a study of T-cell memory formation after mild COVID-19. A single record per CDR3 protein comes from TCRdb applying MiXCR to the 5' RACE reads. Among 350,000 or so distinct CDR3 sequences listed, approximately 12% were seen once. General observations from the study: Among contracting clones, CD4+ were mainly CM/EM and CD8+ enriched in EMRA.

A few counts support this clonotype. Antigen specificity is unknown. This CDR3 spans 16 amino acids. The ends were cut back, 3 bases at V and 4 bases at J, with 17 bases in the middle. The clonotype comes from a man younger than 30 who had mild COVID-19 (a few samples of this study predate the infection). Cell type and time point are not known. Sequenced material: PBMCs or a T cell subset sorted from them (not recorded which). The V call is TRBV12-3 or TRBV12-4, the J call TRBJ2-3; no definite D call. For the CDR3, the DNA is TGTGCCAGCAGTTTCGTCCCCTTCAGTTCCGCAGATACGCAGTATTTT. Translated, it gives CASSFVPFSSADTQYF.